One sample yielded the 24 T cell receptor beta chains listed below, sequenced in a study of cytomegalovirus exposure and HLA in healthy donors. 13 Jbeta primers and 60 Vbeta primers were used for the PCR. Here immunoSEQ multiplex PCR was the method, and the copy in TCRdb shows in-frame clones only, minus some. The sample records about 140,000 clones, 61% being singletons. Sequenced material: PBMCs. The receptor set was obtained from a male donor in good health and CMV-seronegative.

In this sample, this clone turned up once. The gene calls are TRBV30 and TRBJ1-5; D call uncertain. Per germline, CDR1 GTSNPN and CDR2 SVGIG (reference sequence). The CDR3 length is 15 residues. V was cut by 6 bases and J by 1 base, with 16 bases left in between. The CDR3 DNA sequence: TGTGCCTGCTCTGAGGGTCTCGGAAGCAATCAGCCCCAGCATTTT. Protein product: CACSEGLGSNQPQHF.

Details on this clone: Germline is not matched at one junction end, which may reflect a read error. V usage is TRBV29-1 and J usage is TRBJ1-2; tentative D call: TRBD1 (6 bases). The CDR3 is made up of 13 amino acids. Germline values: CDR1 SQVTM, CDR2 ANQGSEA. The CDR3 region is CSVEGGSDYGYPF. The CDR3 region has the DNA TGCAGCGTCGAGGGGGGGTCTGACTATGGCTACCCCTTC.

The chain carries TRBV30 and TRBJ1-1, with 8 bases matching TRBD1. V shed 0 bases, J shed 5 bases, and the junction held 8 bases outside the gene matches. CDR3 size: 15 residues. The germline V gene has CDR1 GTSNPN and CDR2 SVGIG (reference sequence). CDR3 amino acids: CAWSVLSGGRTEAFF. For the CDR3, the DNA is TGTGCCTGGAGTGTACTCTCAGGGGGCAGGACTGAAGCTTTCTTT.

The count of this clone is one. As DNA, the CDR3 is TGTGCCAGCAGCGCCCGAGACACGACGACCGGGGAGCTGTTTTTT. This encodes CASSARDTTTGELFF. The rearrangement uses TRBV9 and TRBJ2-2; D unclear. V dropped 3 bases and J dropped 5 bases, with 14 bases sitting between them. The CDR3 consists of 15 residues. The V gene's germline CDR1 is SGDLS and CDR2 YYNGEE.

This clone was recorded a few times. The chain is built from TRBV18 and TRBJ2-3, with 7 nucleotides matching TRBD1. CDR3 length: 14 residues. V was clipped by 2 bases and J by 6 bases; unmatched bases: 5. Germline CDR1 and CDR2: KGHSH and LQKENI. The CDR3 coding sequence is TGTGCCAGCTCACCAGAGGGACAGCTGGATACGCAGTATTTT. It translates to CASSPEGQLDTQYF.

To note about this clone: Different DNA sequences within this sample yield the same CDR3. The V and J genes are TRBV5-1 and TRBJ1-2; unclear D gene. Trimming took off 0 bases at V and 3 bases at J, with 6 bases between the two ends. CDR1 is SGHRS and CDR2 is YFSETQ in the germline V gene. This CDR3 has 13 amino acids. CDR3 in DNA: TGCGCCAGCAGCTTGGATGGAGACTATGGCTACACCTTC. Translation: CASSLDGDYGYTF.

Here the CDR3 reads CASSLEARVILQTQYF. The CDR3 nucleotides are TGTGCCAGCAGCTTGGAGGCCAGGGTAATTCTGCAGACCCAGTACTTC. The V call is TRBV5-6, the J call TRBJ2-5; a weak D match, TRBD1 (5 bases). V gave up 0 bases and J gave up 6 bases, with 18 bases separating them. In germline, CDR1 is SGHDT, CDR2 YYEEEE. This CDR3 region has 16 residues.

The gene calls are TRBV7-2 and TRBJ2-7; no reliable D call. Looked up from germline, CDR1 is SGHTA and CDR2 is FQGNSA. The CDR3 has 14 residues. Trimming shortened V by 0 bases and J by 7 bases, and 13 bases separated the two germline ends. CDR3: CASSLAGAVGEQYF. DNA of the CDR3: TGTGCCAGCAGCTTAGCCGGTGCCGTCGGGGAGCAGTACTTC.

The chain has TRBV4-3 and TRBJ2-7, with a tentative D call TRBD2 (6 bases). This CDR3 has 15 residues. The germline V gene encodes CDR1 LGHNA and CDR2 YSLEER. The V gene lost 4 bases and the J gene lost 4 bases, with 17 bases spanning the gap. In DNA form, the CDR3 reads TGCGCCAGCAGCCTTAGGAGGGTAGAAGATTACGAGCAGTACTTC. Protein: CASSLRRVEDYEQYF.

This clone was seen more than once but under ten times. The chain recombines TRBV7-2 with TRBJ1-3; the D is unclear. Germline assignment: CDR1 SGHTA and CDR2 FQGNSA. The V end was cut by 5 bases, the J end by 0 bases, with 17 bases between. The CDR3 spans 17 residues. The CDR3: CASSPRGLLSSGNTIYF. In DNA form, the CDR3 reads TGTGCCAGCAGCCCCCGTGGACTGTTGAGCTCTGGAAACACCATATATTTT.

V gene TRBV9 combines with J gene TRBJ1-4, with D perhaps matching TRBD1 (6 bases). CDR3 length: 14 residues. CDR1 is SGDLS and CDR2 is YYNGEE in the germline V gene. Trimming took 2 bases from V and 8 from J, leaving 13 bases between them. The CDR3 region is CASSVSRDKEKLFF. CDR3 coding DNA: TGTGCCAGCAGCGTCTCCCGGGACAAAGAAAAACTGTTTTTT.

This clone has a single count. The CDR3 loop reads CAWSLVGGFTEAFF. CDR3 DNA sequence: TGTGCCTGGAGCCTAGTAGGGGGTTTCACTGAAGCTTTCTTT. This chain links TRBV30 with TRBJ1-1; TRBD1 might be the D (6 bases). V was pared by 3 bases and J by 4 bases, with 15 bases between. The CDR3 is 14 residues long. The germline CDR1 and CDR2 sequences are GTSNPN and SVGIG (reference sequence).

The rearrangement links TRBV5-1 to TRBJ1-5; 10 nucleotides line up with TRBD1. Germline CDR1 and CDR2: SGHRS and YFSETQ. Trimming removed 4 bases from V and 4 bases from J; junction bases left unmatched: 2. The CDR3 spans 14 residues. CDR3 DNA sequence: TGCGCCAGCAGCCCGGGACAGGGGAATCAGCCCCAGCATTTT. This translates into CASSPGQGNQPQHF. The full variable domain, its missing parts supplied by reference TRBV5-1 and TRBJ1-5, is KAGVTQTPRYLIKTRGQQVTLSCSPISGHRSVSWYQQTPGQGLQFLFEYFSETQRNKGNFPGRFSGRQFSNSRSEMNVSTLELGDSALYLCASSPGQGNQPQHFGDGTRLSIL.

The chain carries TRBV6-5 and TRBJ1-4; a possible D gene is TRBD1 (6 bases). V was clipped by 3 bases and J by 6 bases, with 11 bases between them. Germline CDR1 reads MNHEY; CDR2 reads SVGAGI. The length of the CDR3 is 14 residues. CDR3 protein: CASSYGGMDEKLFF. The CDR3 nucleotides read TGTGCCAGCAGTTATGGGGGCATGGATGAAAAACTGTTTTTT.

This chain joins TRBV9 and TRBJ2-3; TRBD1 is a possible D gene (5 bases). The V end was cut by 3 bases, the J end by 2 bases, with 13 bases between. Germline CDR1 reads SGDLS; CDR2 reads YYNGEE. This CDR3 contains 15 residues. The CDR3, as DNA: TGTGCCAGCAGCGAGGGGCCAGCTAACACAGATACGCAGTATTTT. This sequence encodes CASSEGPANTDTQYF.

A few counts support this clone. The CDR3 sequence is CASSTTTNSNQPQHF. CDR3 nucleotides: TGTGCCAGCAGTACCACGACAAATAGCAATCAGCCCCAGCATTTT. V is TRBV27 and J is TRBJ1-5; D gene unclear. CDR1 is MNHEY, CDR2 SMNVEV, per germline (reference sequence). Between the trimmed V and J ends, which lost 5 bases and 0 bases, there was a span of 11 bases. The CDR3 sequence is 15 residues long.

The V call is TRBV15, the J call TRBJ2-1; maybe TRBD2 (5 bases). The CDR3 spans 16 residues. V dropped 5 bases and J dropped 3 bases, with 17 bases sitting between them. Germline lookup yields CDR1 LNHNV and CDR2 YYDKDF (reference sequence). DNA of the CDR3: TGTGCCACCAGCTTAGACGACAAGGCGGGCTACAATGAGCAGTTCTTC. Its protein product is CATSLDDKAGYNEQFF.

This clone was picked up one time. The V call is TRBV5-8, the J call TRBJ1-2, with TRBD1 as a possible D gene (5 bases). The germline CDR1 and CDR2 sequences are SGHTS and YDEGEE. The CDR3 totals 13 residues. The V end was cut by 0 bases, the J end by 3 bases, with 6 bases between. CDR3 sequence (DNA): TGTGCCAGCAGCTTGGTACAGGACTATGGCTACACCTTC. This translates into CASSLVQDYGYTF.

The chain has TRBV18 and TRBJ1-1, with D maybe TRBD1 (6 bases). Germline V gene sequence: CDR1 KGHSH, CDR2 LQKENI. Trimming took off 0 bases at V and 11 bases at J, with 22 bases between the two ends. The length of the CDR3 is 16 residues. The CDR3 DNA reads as TGTGCCAGCTCACCACCCAATTCCGGGACACTCAGTGGGGCTTTCTTT. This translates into CASSPPNSGTLSGAFF.

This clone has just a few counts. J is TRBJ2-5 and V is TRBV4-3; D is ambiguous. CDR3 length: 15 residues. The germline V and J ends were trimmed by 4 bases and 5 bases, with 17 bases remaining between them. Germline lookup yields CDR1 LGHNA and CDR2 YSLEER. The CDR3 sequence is CASSRRIGIGETQYF. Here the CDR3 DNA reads TGCGCCAGCAGCCGGCGGATCGGAATCGGGGAGACCCAGTACTTC.

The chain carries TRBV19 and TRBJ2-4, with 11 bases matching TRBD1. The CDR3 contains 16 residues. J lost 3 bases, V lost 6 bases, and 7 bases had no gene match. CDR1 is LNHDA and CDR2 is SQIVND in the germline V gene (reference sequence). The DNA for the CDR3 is TGTGCCAGTAGGGGGACAGGGGGAGGGGGCAAAAACATTCAGTACTTC. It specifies CASRGTGGGGKNIQYF. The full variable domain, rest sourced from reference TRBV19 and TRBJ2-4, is DGGITQSPKYLFRKEGQNVTLSCEQNLNHDAMYWYRQDPGQGLRLIYYSQIVNDFQKGDIAEGYSVSREKKESFPLTVTSAQKNPTAFYLCASRGTGGGGKNIQYFGAGTRLSVL.

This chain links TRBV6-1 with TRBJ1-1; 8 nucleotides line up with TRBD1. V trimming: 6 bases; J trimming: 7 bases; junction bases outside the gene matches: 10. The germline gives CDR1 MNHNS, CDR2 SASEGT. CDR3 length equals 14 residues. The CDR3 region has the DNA TGTGCCAGCAGAGCCAGGGGGCTTAAGGGTGAAGCTTTCTTT. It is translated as CASRARGLKGEAFF.

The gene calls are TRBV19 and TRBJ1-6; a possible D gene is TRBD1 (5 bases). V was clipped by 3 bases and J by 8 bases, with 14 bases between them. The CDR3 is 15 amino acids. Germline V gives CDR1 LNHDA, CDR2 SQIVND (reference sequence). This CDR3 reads CASSIGGGLDSPLHF. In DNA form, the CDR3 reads TGTGCCAGTAGTATTGGGGGGGGGTTGGATTCACCCCTCCACTTT. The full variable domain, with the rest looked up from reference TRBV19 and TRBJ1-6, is DGGITQSPKYLFRKEGQNVTLSCEQNLNHDAMYWYRQDPGQGLRLIYYSQIVNDFQKGDIAEGYSVSREKKESFPLTVTSAQKNPTAFYLCASSIGGGLDSPLHFGNGTRLTVT.

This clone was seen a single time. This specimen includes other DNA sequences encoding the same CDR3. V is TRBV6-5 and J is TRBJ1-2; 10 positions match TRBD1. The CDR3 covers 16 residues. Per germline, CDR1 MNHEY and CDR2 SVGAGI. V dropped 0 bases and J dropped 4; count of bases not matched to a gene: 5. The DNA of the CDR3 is TGTGCCAGCAGTTACTCGAGGACAGGGGGAGGCTATGGCTACACCTTC. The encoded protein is CASSYSRTGGGYGYTF.